This T cell receptor (beta chain) was documented in a study of early T cells in non-severe SARS-CoV-2 infection. The CDR3 totals 12 residues. Germline lookup yields CDR1 SGHRS and CDR2 YFSETQ. Deletions cut 5 bases from V and 7 bases from J, with 12 bases between. TCRdb re-called the 5' RACE reads with MiXCR, one entry per CDR3 protein. The table shows approximately 79,000 distinct CDR3 sequences, with about 13% occurring only once. This chain joins TRBV5-1 and TRBJ1-1; D unresolved. The clonotype was recovered from an adult who was a healthcare worker with PCR-confirmed SARS-CoV-2 infection or an uninfected control (not recorded which). The material sequenced was whole blood. CDR3 in amino acids: CASRPEGDEAFF. The DNA of the CDR3 is TGCGCCAGCAGACCCGAAGGTGATGAAGCTTTCTTT.